Each of the 10 T cell receptor beta chains below was sequenced from the same sample in a study of T-cell reconstitution after alpha-beta-depleted transplantation in children. The TCRbeta library was prepared with unique molecular identifiers. TCRdb independently ran MiXCR on the PCR reads; one entry per CDR3 protein. The repertoire includes 90,000 to 95,000 distinct CDR3 sequences, more than 9% of them detected once, and around 14% sits in the top ten. Material: PBMCs from the stem cell graft donor, obtained from the stem cell graft. These receptors were obtained from a human donor who donated a stem cell graft to a child with inherited bone marrow failure.

This clonotype was counted at least ten times. The CDR3 does not close with the conserved phenylalanine or tryptophan, likely indicating a read error. The V and J genes are TRBV20-1 and TRBJ2-7; TRBD1 might be the D (6 bases). V lost 6 bases and J lost 5, with 23 bases in between. The CDR3 consists of 15 residues. Germline V CDR1 and CDR2: DFQATT, SNEGSKA (reference sequence). The CDR3 reads CSAKTSERGSDEQYL. The CDR3 bases are TGCAGTGCAAAGACCTCCGAAAGGGGGTCTGACGAGCAGTACTTG.

This clonotype was seen only a few times. A much larger clone lies one base from this, so it may be a read error. V usage is TRBV20-1 and J usage is TRBJ2-5; D is tentatively TRBD1 or TRBD2 (6 bases each). CDR1 and CDR2 (germline): DFQATT, SNEGSKA (reference sequence). The CDR3 is 17 amino acids. The CDR3 region is CCARDSTTQGRGETQYF. Here the CDR3 DNA reads TGCTGTGCTAGAGACTCAACCACACAGGGTCGGGGGGAGACCCAGTACTTC.

This clonotype was found many times. The rearrangement links TRBV6-5 to TRBJ2-7; the match to TRBD2 covers 9 bases. J lost 1 base, V lost 0 bases, and 4 bases had no gene match. The CDR3 has 16 amino acids. Per germline, CDR1 MNHEY and CDR2 SVGAGI. DNA of the CDR3: TGTGCCAGCAGTTACTCCCCAGCGGGGGGTTCCTACGAGCAGTACTTC. Protein: CASSYSPAGGSYEQYF.

A few counts support this clonotype. The chain is built from TRBV24-1 and TRBJ2-5; 11 nucleotides align to TRBD1. The CDR3 has 16 amino acids. In germline, CDR1 is KGHDR, CDR2 SFDVKD. The V and J ends lost 2 bases and 2 bases, in that order; junction bases with no gene match: 3. The CDR3 nucleotides read TGTGCCACCAGTGATTGGGGGACAGGGGGTCAAGAGACCCAGTACTTC. Translating gives CATSDWGTGGQETQYF.

This clonotype was counted at least ten times. This chain joins TRBV7-3 and TRBJ2-1; either TRBD1 or TRBD2 may fit D (5 bases each). The CDR3 has 14 amino acids. V was clipped by 3 bases and J by 4 bases, with 10 bases between them. Germline CDR1 SGHTA, CDR2 FQGTGA. For the CDR3, the DNA is TGTGCCAGCAGCTTTGGGGGAACTTACAATGAGCAGTTCTTC. Its protein product is CASSFGGTYNEQFF.

At least ten counts were recorded for this clonotype. The chain combines TRBV20-1 with TRBJ2-3, with D possibly matching TRBD2 (6 bases). Per germline, CDR1 DFQATT and CDR2 SNEGSKA (reference sequence). The CDR3 has 13 amino acids. The CDR3 is CSGEVRGTDTQYF. The CDR3 DNA follows: TGCAGCGGGGAGGTTAGGGGCACAGATACGCAGTATTTT.

This clonotype was seen ten or more times. This chain uses TRBV9 with TRBJ2-7, with D uncertain. The germline V gene encodes CDR1 SGDLS and CDR2 YYNGEE. The V end was cut by 1 base, the J end by 3 bases, with 14 bases between. This CDR3 contains 15 residues. The DNA for the CDR3 is TGTGCCAGCAGCGTATATGCCGAGACGGGCTACGAGCAGTACTTC. Residues: CASSVYAETGYEQYF.

This clonotype was detected many times. The chain links TRBV5-1 to TRBJ2-2; TRBD2 matches at 11 bases. The CDR3 length is 17 residues. Germline V CDR1 and CDR2: SGHRS, YFSETQ. The ends lost 2 bases at V and 3 bases at J; junction bases unmatched: 6. CDR3 residues: CASSFTSGSFDTGELFF. CDR3 DNA sequence: TGCGCCAGCAGCTTCACTAGCGGGAGTTTTGACACCGGGGAGCTGTTTTTT.

At least ten counts were recorded for this clonotype. The chain links TRBV12-3 or TRBV12-4 to TRBJ2-7; no clear D. This CDR3 has 12 amino acids. Trimming pared 6 bases from V and 5 bases from J, leaving 11 bases between. This CDR3 is CASSPHSDEQYF. The CDR3 nucleotides are TGTGCCAGCAGCCCCCATTCGGACGAGCAGTACTTC.

This clonotype was recorded many times. The chain employs TRBV7-3 and TRBJ2-4; D may correspond to TRBD1 or TRBD2 (5 bases each). Germline V gives CDR1 SGHTA, CDR2 FQGTGA. With 0 bases removed from V and 9 bases from J, the gap between germline ends came to 15 bases. CDR3 length equals 15 residues. This chain's CDR3 is CASSLTGAKGGIQYF. The CDR3 nucleotides read TGTGCCAGCAGCTTAACCGGGGCCAAAGGAGGCATTCAGTACTTC. Supplemented by reference TRBV7-3 and TRBJ2-4, the full variable domain reads GAGVSQTPSNKVTEKGKYVELRCDPISGHTALYWYRQSLGQGPEFLIYFQGTGAADDSGLPNDRFFAVRPEGSVSTLKIQRTERGDSAVYLCASSLTGAKGGIQYFGAGTRLSVL.